The 26 T cell receptor beta chains below all came from one sample that was sequenced in a study of long-term antiretroviral therapy in people with HIV. They ran version v3.0 of the immunoSEQ assay at survey level. Measured with immunoSEQ multiplex PCR; TCRdb has only the in-frame clones, and not every one. This sample has roughly 25,000 clones; roughly four fifths occur once, and the top ten carry about 6%. The source was unsorted PBMCs, collected 0.7 years before starting antiretroviral therapy. The receptors come from a man younger than 40 with HIV.

This clone was detected a few times. V and J are TRBV19 and TRBJ1-5; D may be TRBD1 (5 bases). The CDR3 covers 12 residues. V was cut by 1 base and J by 14 bases, with 12 bases left in between. Germline V gene data show CDR1 as LNHDA and CDR2 as SQIVND (reference sequence). The CDR3 loop reads CASSIGGRDEHF. In nucleotides, the CDR3 is TGTGCCAGTAGTATAGGGGGAAGGGACGAGCATTTT.

This chain uses TRBV5-6 with TRBJ1-5, with D perhaps TRBD1 (5 bases). CDR1 is SGHDT, CDR2 YYEEEE, per germline. The CDR3 extends over 14 amino acids. V lost 3 bases and J 5 bases, leaving 12 bases between the germline ends. The CDR3 DNA reads TGTGCCAGCAGCTCGACGGGACTTTATCAGCCCCAGCATTTT. Encoded protein: CASSSTGLYQPQHF.

The rearrangement uses TRBV5-1 and TRBJ1-1; possible D gene TRBD1, 5 bases. V was clipped by 0 bases and J by 1 base, with 7 bases between them. The CDR3 is 14 amino acids. CDR1 is SGHRS, CDR2 YFSETQ, per germline. CDR3 sequence: CASSLAGGNTEAFF. CDR3 nucleotide sequence: TGCGCCAGCAGCTTGGCCGGGGGGAACACTGAAGCTTTCTTT.

The genes are TRBV19 and TRBJ1-1; D gene uncertain. The germline V and J ends were trimmed by 6 bases and 3 bases, with 11 bases remaining between them. From germline, CDR1 is LNHDA and CDR2 SQIVND (reference sequence). The CDR3 is made up of 13 amino acids. DNA for the CDR3: TGTGCCAGTAGAAGTCGGGAGGACACTGAAGCTTTCTTT. This gives the protein CASRSREDTEAFF.

This chain connects TRBV15 to TRBJ1-2; tentative D call: TRBD1 (5 bases). The germline CDR1 and CDR2 sequences are LNHNV and YYDKDF (reference sequence). Trimming removed 3 bases from V and 5 bases from J, with 13 bases in between. The CDR3 has 14 amino acids. The CDR3 spells CATSSGHSGYGYTF. The CDR3 nucleotides read TGTGCCACCAGCAGTGGACATTCAGGATATGGCTACACCTTC. The whole variable domain, filled in from reference TRBV15 and TRBJ1-2, reads DAMVIQNPRYQVTQFGKPVTLSCSQTLNHNVMYWYQQKSSQAPKLLFHYYDKDFNNEADTPDNFQSRRPNTSFCFLDIRSPGLGDTAMYLCATSSGHSGYGYTFGSGTRLTVV.

J is TRBJ2-3 and V is TRBV28, with D possibly matching TRBD2 (7 bases). V was shortened by 6 bases and J by 2 bases, with 21 bases between the two germline ends. Germline V gives CDR1 MDHEN, CDR2 SYDVKM. This CDR3 is 17 amino acids long. This CDR3 reads CASSPRGASSSTDTQYF. CDR3 in DNA: TGTGCCAGCAGCCCTCGGGGGGCTAGCAGCTCCACAGATACGCAGTATTTT.

The chain is built from TRBV11-2 and TRBJ1-2; the D gene is possibly TRBD1 (5 bases). Looked up from germline, CDR1 is SGHAT and CDR2 is FQNNGV. CDR3 length equals 15 residues. The V end was cut by 0 bases, the J end by 8 bases, with 16 bases between. CDR3 coding DNA: TGTGCCAGCAGCTTAGATAGAGGCAGGGTTGGAGGCTACACCTTC. This codes for CASSLDRGRVGGYTF.

The rearrangement links TRBV4-1 to TRBJ2-1; D perhaps matches TRBD1 (6 bases). The CDR3 length is 14 residues. The germline V and J ends were trimmed by 0 bases and 7 bases, with 10 bases remaining between them. The germline CDR1 and CDR2 sequences are MGHRA and YSYEKL. The CDR3 nucleotides are TGCGCCAGCAGCCAAGAAGGGGGAGTGAATGAGCAGTTCTTC. Protein sequence: CASSQEGGVNEQFF.

The chain carries TRBV2 and TRBJ1-1; D remains unclear. The CDR3 runs to 12 residues. The V and J ends lost 5 bases and 1 base respectively, with 5 bases between them. Germline CDR1 SNHLY, CDR2 FYNNEI. This CDR3 reads CASSWANTEAFF. The CDR3 DNA sequence: TGTGCCAGCAGTTGGGCGAACACTGAAGCTTTCTTT.

This clone was counted between two and nine times. The chain links TRBV5-4 to TRBJ2-3; 9 bases match TRBD1. Losses at the gene ends were 5 bases for V and 3 bases for J; bases not matched to a gene: 7. This CDR3 spans 15 amino acids. Germline-derived CDR1 and CDR2 are SGHNT and YYREEE (reference sequence). DNA for the CDR3: TGTGCCAGCAGTTCCGGGACAGGGTCTACAGATACGCAGTATTTT. Its translation is CASSSGTGSTDTQYF.

The CDR3 loop reads CASSLGRTVEGLYNEQFF. Here the CDR3 DNA reads TGTGCCAGCAGTCTGGGACGGACGGTTGAGGGGCTGTACAATGAGCAGTTCTTC. The chain joins TRBV27 to TRBJ2-1; D possibly matches TRBD1 or TRBD2 (5 bases each). The CDR3 has 18 amino acids. Germline-derived CDR1 and CDR2 are MNHEY and SMNVEV (reference sequence). Trimming removed 5 bases from V and 4 bases from J, with 24 bases in between.

The chain uses TRBV6-6 and TRBJ2-7; D may be TRBD1 (5 bases). Germline V gene sequence: CDR1 MNHNY, CDR2 SVGAGI (reference sequence). V was shortened by 6 bases and J by 5 bases, with 14 bases between the two germline ends. The CDR3 sequence is 13 residues long. CDR3 sequence (DNA): TGTGCCAGCAGCTCCCATGCCAGGGACGAGCAGTACTTC. This gives the protein CASSSHARDEQYF.

The genes are TRBV2 and TRBJ1-2; D is ambiguous. There are 13 residues in the CDR3. From germline, CDR1 is SNHLY and CDR2 FYNNEI. Trimming stripped 7 bases from V and 8 bases from J, with 17 bases between. The CDR3 nucleotides are TGTGCCAGCAAAGCAGGCGGGCTTGGAGGCTACACCTTC. This codes for CASKAGGLGGYTF.

Turning to this clone: The DNA is left out, because the CDR3 cannot be placed on it with certainty; the CDR3 is given as TCRdb lists it. The chain has TRBV2 and TRBJ2-5; TRBD2, as called in the table, went unchecked against the DNA. With termini counted, the CDR3 has 15 amino acids. Germline V CDR1 and CDR2: SNHLY, FYNNEI. The CDR3 region is CAGDSGFGEGETQYF.

The V call is TRBV11-2, the J call TRBJ1-3; D gene ambiguous. V lost 4 bases, J lost 3 bases, and 16 bases lay in between. The CDR3 consists of 16 residues. In germline, CDR1 is SGHAT, CDR2 FQNNGV. Here the CDR3 DNA reads TGTGCCAGCAGCTACGGACCGCGAATAAGTGGAAACACCATATATTTT. This sequence encodes CASSYGPRISGNTIYF.

The V and J genes are TRBV11-2 and TRBJ2-1; 7 nucleotides match TRBD1. The CDR3 consists of 16 residues. Germline lookup yields CDR1 SGHAT and CDR2 FQNNGV. J gave up 1 base and V 5 bases, and 8 bases lay outside the gene matches. The CDR3 loop reads CASSLPGTVSYNEQFF. The CDR3 coding sequence is TGTGCCAGCAGCCTACCCGGGACAGTTTCCTACAATGAGCAGTTCTTC. Using reference TRBV11-2 and TRBJ2-1 for the parts outside the CDR3, the full variable domain is EAGVAQSPRYKIIEKRQSVAFWCNPISGHATLYWYQQILGQGPKLLIQFQNNGVVDDSQLPKDRFSAERLKGVDSTLKIQPAKLEDSAVYLCASSLPGTVSYNEQFFGPGTRLTVL.

The chain combines TRBV28 with TRBJ1-5; 7 positions match TRBD1. Per germline, CDR1 MDHEN and CDR2 SYDVKM. V was pared by 6 bases and J by 3 bases, with 5 bases of the junction left unmatched. The CDR3 sequence is 14 residues long. The CDR3 spells CASRSGQFNQPQHF. The CDR3 DNA reads TGTGCCAGCAGATCGGGACAGTTCAATCAGCCCCAGCATTTT.

The chain uses TRBV10-3 and TRBJ2-1, with 14 bases aligning to TRBD2. V lost 2 bases to trimming and J lost 5 bases; unmatched junction nucleotides: 8. CDR1 is ENHRY, CDR2 SYGVKD, per germline. The CDR3 runs 18 residues. DNA for the CDR3: TGTGCCATCAGTGAGAAAGGGACTAGCGGGAGTCAGAACAATGAGCAGTTCTTC. It encodes CAISEKGTSGSQNNEQFF.

The chain employs TRBV7-2 and TRBJ2-7; 13 bases fit TRBD2. The germline CDR1 and CDR2 sequences are SGHTA and FQGNSA. The CDR3 sequence is 16 residues long. V lost 5 bases to trimming and J lost 4 bases; unmatched junction nucleotides: 8. The CDR3 region is CASSPIWTSGRYEQYF. The CDR3 bases are TGTGCCAGCAGCCCTATATGGACTAGCGGGAGATACGAGCAGTACTTC.

This rearrangement joins TRBV7-8 to TRBJ2-1; TRBD2 might be the D (6 bases). CDR1 and CDR2 (germline): SGHVS, FQNEAQ. V shed 3 bases and J shed 7 bases, with 16 bases lying between them. CDR3 size: 15 residues. For the CDR3, the DNA is TGTGCCAGCAGCTTCGGACTATCTCGAGGGAATGAGCAGTTCTTC. Residues: CASSFGLSRGNEQFF.

The V call is TRBV6-6, the J call TRBJ1-4, with TRBD1 matching 9 bases. J was trimmed by 4 bases and V by 4 bases; bases with no gene match: 7. The CDR3 consists of 16 residues. Germline lookup yields CDR1 MNHNY and CDR2 SVGAGI (reference sequence). The CDR3 spells CASSSRDRDLNEKLFF. Written as DNA, the CDR3 is TGTGCCAGCAGTTCCAGGGACAGGGACCTTAATGAAAAACTGTTTTTT.

The rearrangement joins TRBV6-1 to TRBJ2-4; 8 bases line up with TRBD1. Germline CDR1 reads MNHNS; CDR2 reads SASEGT. The CDR3 length is 17 residues. Losses at the gene ends were 2 bases for V and 3 bases for J; bases not matched to a gene: 9. CDR3 sequence (DNA): TGTGCCAGCAGTGAATGGGCAGGGGGCGCTAGCAAAAACATTCAGTACTTC. Its translation is CASSEWAGGASKNIQYF.

This clone was counted once. The chain joins TRBV5-6 to TRBJ1-1, with a possible D match to TRBD1 (6 bases). Between the trimmed V and J ends, which lost 0 bases and 4 bases, there was a span of 10 bases. The CDR3 contains 14 residues. Germline assignment: CDR1 SGHDT and CDR2 YYEEEE. CDR3 sequence (DNA): TGTGCCAGCAGCTTGGGTGCGGGGGCCACTGAAGCTTTCTTT. This gives the protein CASSLGAGATEAFF.

The J gene is TRBJ1-1, the V gene TRBV4-1, with 7 bases lining up with TRBD1. The CDR3 runs to 16 residues. The V and J ends lost 1 base and 5 bases, in that order; junction bases with no gene match: 10. Germline V gene data show CDR1 as MGHRA and CDR2 as YSYEKL. As DNA, the CDR3 is TGCGCCAGCAGCCAAGGGCGCCTGAGGGGGCGGACTGAAGCTTTCTTT. The encoded protein is CASSQGRLRGRTEAFF.

This clone was counted only a few times. The chain combines TRBV2 with TRBJ1-1, with D unresolved. V was cut by 1 base and J by 10 bases, with 4 bases left in between. Germline assignment: CDR1 SNHLY and CDR2 FYNNEI. CDR3 length equals 10 residues. In nucleotides, the CDR3 is TGTGCCAGCAGTGAAGTCAGAGCTTTCTTT. It specifies CASSEVRAFF.

V gene TRBV7-2 combines with J gene TRBJ1-2; the match to TRBD1 covers 10 bases. In germline, CDR1 is SGHTA, CDR2 FQGNSA. The CDR3 length is 15 residues. The V segment lost 5 bases and the J segment 8 bases; nucleotides outside the gene matches: 11. For the CDR3, the DNA is TGTGCCAGCAGCCGCATGGACAGGGGGAATATGGGCTACACCTTC. Protein product: CASSRMDRGNMGYTF.